Listed below are T cell receptor beta chains from one sample, sequenced in a study of blood T cell repertoires in COVID-19. Measured with immunoSEQ multiplex PCR; TCRdb has only the in-frame clones, and not every one. The sample consists of some 300,000 clones, about nine tenths of them appearing once. The sample taken for sequencing was PBMCs or T cells enriched from blood (not recorded which). These receptors all come from a woman aged 25 to 45 who had recovered from COVID-19. CDR3s include the opening cysteine and the closing phenylalanine or tryptophan. The D gene is left open where the match is weak. Clone size appears in some rows only: once, few, many, or a class for an expanded clone.

j_call: TRBJ1-6
v_call: TRBV10-2
d_call: TRBD1
clone_size: .
cdr3_length: 16
cdr3_nt: TGCGCCAGCAGTGATCGCCAGGGGGTGTATAATTCACCCCTCCACTTT
cdr3_aa: CASSDRQGVYNSPLHF

j_call: TRBJ2-1
v_call: TRBV11-2
d_call: .
clone_size: .
cdr3_length: 11
cdr3_nt: TGTGCCAGCACCCCAAATAGTGAGCAGTTCTTC
cdr3_aa: CASTPNSEQFF

j_call: TRBJ2-7
v_call: TRBV6-2/TRBV6-3
d_call: .
clone_size: .
cdr3_length: 14
cdr3_nt: TGTGCCAGCAGTGTACAGGACCTAGCCTACGAGCAGTACTTC
cdr3_aa: CASSVQDLAYEQYF

j_call: TRBJ1-1
v_call: TRBV15
d_call: .
clone_size: .
cdr3_length: 14
cdr3_nt: TGTGCCACCATCGAGACACCGGCCAACACTGAAGCTTTCTTT
cdr3_aa: CATIETPANTEAFF

j_call: TRBJ1-1
v_call: TRBV12-3/TRBV12-4
d_call: .
clone_size: .
cdr3_length: 13
cdr3_nt: TGTGCCAGCAGTTTAAACCAGGGCACTGAAGCTTTCTTT
cdr3_aa: CASSLNQGTEAFF

j_call: TRBJ1-4
v_call: TRBV18
d_call: .
clone_size: .
cdr3_length: 17
cdr3_nt: TGTGCCAGCTCACCTTTGGGGGCTAGTGGGACTAATGAAAAACTGTTTTTT
cdr3_aa: CASSPLGASGTNEKLFF

j_call: TRBJ1-6
v_call: TRBV7-9
d_call: .
clone_size: few
cdr3_length: 13
cdr3_nt: TGTGCCAGCAGCCCCCGTTATAATTCACCCCTCCACTTT
cdr3_aa: CASSPRYNSPLHF

j_call: TRBJ1-1
v_call: TRBV30
d_call: .
clone_size: .
cdr3_length: 13
cdr3_nt: TGTGCCTGGAGATGGGGAGGGTACACTGAAGCTTTCTTT
cdr3_aa: CAWRWGGYTEAFF

j_call: TRBJ2-5
v_call: TRBV7-9
d_call: TRBD1
clone_size: .
cdr3_length: 17
cdr3_nt: TGTGCCAGCAGCTTTGGGTTAGTCGACAGGGGCTACGAGACCCAGTACTTC
cdr3_aa: CASSFGLVDRGYETQYF

j_call: TRBJ1-2
v_call: TRBV12-3/TRBV12-4
d_call: .
clone_size: few
cdr3_length: 13
cdr3_nt: TGTGCCAGCAGTTTTATACAGGGCGATGGCTACACCTTC
cdr3_aa: CASSFIQGDGYTF

j_call: TRBJ2-1
v_call: TRBV23-1
d_call: TRBD2
clone_size: .
cdr3_length: 18
cdr3_nt: TGCGCCAGCAGACTCGGCCGTGAACTAGCGGGAGATTGGAATGAGCAGTTCTTC
cdr3_aa: CASRLGRELAGDWNEQFF

j_call: TRBJ2-7
v_call: TRBV5-6
d_call: TRBD1
clone_size: .
cdr3_length: 14
cdr3_nt: TGTGCCAGCAGCTTGAGGCCGACAGGGGCCGAGCAGTACTTC
cdr3_aa: CASSLRPTGAEQYF

j_call: TRBJ1-2
v_call: TRBV19
d_call: TRBD1
clone_size: .
cdr3_length: 14
cdr3_nt: TGTGCCAGTAGGAGGACAGGGGAAATGGTTGGCTACACCTTC
cdr3_aa: CASRRTGEMVGYTF

j_call: TRBJ1-2
v_call: TRBV30
d_call: TRBD1
clone_size: .
cdr3_length: 13
cdr3_nt: TGTGCCTGGAGTGGGGACAGTAACTATGGCTACACCTTC
cdr3_aa: CAWSGDSNYGYTF

j_call: TRBJ2-7
v_call: TRBV28
d_call: .
clone_size: .
cdr3_length: 13
cdr3_nt: TGTGCCAGCAGTTTAGATTCTCAGGACGAGCAGTACTTC
cdr3_aa: CASSLDSQDEQYF

j_call: TRBJ2-5
v_call: TRBV7-6
d_call: TRBD2
clone_size: .
cdr3_length: 16
cdr3_nt: TGTGCCAGCAGCCGCGGACTAGCGGGAATGGGGGAGACCCAGTACTTC
cdr3_aa: CASSRGLAGMGETQYF

j_call: TRBJ1-2
v_call: TRBV7-2
d_call: .
clone_size: .
cdr3_length: 15
cdr3_nt: TGTGCCAGCATCGCGACTCCTACAAGTAACTATGGCTACACCTTC
cdr3_aa: CASIATPTSNYGYTF

j_call: TRBJ1-6
v_call: TRBV6-6
d_call: TRBD1
clone_size: .
cdr3_length: 15
cdr3_nt: TGTGCCAGCAGCCCCACAGGGGCGGATAATTCACCCCTCCACTTT
cdr3_aa: CASSPTGADNSPLHF

j_call: TRBJ2-1
v_call: TRBV19
d_call: .
clone_size: .
cdr3_length: 14
cdr3_nt: TGTGCCAGTAGTAGAGGAGGGACCCCTAATGAGCAGTTCTTC
cdr3_aa: CASSRGGTPNEQFF

j_call: TRBJ1-2
v_call: TRBV27
d_call: TRBD1
clone_size: .
cdr3_length: 16
cdr3_nt: TGTGCCAGCAGTTTTTTCAGGACAGGGGGCAGGAATGGCTACACCTTC
cdr3_aa: CASSFFRTGGRNGYTF

j_call: TRBJ1-5
v_call: TRBV18
d_call: TRBD1
clone_size: .
cdr3_length: 13
cdr3_nt: TGTGCCAGCACGACAGGGGACAATCAGCCCCAGCATTTT
cdr3_aa: CASTTGDNQPQHF

j_call: TRBJ2-7
v_call: TRBV13
d_call: TRBD2
clone_size: .
cdr3_length: 18
cdr3_nt: TGTGCCAGCAGCTTTATGGGACTAGCGGGCCCAATAATATACGAGCAGTACTTC
cdr3_aa: CASSFMGLAGPIIYEQYF